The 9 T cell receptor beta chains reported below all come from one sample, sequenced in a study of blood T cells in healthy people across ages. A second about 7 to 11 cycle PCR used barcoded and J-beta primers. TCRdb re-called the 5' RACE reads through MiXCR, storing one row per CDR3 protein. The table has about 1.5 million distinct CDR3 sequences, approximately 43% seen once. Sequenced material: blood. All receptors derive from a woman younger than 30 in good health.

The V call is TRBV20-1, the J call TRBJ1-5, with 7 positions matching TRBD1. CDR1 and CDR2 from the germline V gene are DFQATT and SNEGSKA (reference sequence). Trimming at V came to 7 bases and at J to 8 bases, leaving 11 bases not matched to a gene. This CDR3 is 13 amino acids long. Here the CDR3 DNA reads TGCAGTGACTCGACAGGGAGGGACAAGCCCCAGCATTTT. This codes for CSDSTGRDKPQHF.

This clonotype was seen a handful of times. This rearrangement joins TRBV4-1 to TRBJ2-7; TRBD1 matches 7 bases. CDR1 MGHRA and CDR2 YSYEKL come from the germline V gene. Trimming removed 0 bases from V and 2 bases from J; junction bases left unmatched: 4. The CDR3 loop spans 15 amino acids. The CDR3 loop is CASSQDKGQTYEQYF. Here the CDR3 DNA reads TGCGCCAGCAGCCAAGATAAGGGACAGACCTACGAGCAGTACTTC.

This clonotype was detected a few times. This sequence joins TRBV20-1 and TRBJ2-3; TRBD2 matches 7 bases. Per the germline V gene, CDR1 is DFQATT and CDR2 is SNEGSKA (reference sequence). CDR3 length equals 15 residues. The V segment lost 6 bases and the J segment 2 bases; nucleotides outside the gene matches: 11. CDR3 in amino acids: CSALGVAGLTDTQYF. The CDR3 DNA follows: TGCAGTGCCCTTGGGGTAGCGGGCCTCACAGATACGCAGTATTTT.

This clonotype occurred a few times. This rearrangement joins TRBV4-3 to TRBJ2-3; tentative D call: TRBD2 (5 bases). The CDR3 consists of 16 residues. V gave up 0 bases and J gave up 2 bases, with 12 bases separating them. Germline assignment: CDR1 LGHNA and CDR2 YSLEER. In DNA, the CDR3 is TGCGCCAGCAGCCAAGAACCTAGCAGATACACAGATACGCAGTATTTT. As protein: CASSQEPSRYTDTQYF.

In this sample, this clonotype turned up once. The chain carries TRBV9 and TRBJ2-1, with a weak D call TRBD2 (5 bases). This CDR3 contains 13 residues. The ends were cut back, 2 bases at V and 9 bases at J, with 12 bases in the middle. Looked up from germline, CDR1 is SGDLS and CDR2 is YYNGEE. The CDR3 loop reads CASSVSLAVEQFF. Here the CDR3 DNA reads TGTGCCAGCAGCGTGTCCCTAGCAGTTGAGCAGTTCTTC. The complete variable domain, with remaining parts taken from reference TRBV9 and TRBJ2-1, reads DSGVTQTPKHLITATGQRVTLRCSPRSGDLSVYWYQQSLDQGLQFLIQYYNGEERAKGNILERFSAQQFPDLHSELNLSSLELGDSALYFCASSVSLAVEQFFGPGTRLTVL.

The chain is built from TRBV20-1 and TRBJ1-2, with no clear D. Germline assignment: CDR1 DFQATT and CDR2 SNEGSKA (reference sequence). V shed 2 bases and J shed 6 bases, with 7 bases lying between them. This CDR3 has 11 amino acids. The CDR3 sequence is CSARTADGYTF. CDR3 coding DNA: TGCAGTGCTAGAACGGCTGATGGCTACACCTTC.

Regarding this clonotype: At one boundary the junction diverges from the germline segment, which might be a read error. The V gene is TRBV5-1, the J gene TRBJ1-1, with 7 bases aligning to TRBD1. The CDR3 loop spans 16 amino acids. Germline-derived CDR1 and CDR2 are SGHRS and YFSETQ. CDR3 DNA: TGCGCCAGCAGCTGGGGGACAGTCCCTCAGAACACTAAAGCTTTCTTT. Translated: CASSWGTVPQNTKAFF.

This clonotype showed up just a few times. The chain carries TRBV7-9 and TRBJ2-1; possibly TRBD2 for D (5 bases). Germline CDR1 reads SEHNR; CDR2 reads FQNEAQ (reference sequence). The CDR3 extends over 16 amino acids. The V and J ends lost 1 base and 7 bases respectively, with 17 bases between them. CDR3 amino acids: CASSLDGVGRRNEQFF. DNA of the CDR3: TGTGCCAGCAGCTTAGACGGAGTGGGGAGAAGAAATGAGCAGTTCTTC.

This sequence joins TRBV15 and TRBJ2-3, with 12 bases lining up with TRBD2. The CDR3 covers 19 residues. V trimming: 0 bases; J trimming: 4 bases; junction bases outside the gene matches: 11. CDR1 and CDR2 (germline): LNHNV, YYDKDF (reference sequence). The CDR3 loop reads CATSRDWFGGTSGSDTQYF. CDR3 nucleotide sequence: TGTGCCACCAGCAGAGATTGGTTCGGAGGGACTAGCGGGTCAGATACGCAGTATTTT.